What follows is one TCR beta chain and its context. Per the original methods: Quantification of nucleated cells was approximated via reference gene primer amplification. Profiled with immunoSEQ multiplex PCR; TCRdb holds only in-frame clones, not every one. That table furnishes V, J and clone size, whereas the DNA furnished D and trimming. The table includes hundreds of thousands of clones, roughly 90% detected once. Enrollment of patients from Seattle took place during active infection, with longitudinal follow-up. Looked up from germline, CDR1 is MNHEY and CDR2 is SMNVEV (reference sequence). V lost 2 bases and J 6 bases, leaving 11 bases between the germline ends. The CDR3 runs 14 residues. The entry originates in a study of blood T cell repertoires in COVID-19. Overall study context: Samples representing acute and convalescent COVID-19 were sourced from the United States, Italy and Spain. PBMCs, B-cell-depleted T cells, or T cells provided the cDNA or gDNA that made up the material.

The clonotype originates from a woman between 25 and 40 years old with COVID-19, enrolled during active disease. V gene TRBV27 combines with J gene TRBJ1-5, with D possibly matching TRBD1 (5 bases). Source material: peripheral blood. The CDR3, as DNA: TGTGCCAGCAGTTTAGTCGGGGGGTTTCAGCCCCAGCATTTT. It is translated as CASSLVGGFQPQHF.